This entry features one T cell receptor (beta chain) sequence. The target antigen is unknown. The sample comes from a study of T cell responses to AZD1222 COVID-19 vaccine. Study results and caveats: The study sampled repertoires only after the peak T cell response. Within unmutated variant regions lay the reported targets of nearly half of spike-specific TCRs. Vaccine-associated CD4 TCRs spanned spike, dominant at 160-218 and 743-854. Baseline seropositives among AZD1222 recipients totaled only five to seven.

CDR3 length equals 13 residues. Germline V gene lookup returns CDR1 GTSNPN and CDR2 SVGIG (reference sequence). V shed 2 bases, J shed 7 bases, and the junction held 7 bases outside the gene matches. Repertoires were generated with immunoSEQ multiplex PCR, while TCRdb's copy carries only in-frame clones and drops some. The sample lists over 120,000 clones; 89% were seen once. Here the sequenced sample was peripheral blood, taken 28 days after the second AZD1222 dose. The chain joins TRBV30 to TRBJ1-2, with 7 bases matching TRBD1. The origin of this receptor is an adult who received the AZD1222 COVID-19 vaccine. This CDR3 is CAWSRGAGGGYTF. The CDR3 bases are TGTGCCTGGAGTCGAGGGGCAGGGGGTGGCTACACCTTC.